The 22 T cell receptor beta chains below come from one sample, sequenced in a study of blood T cell repertoires in COVID-19. Some clones are missing from TCRdb's copy, which holds only in-frame ones; the method was immunoSEQ multiplex PCR. The table has fewer than 250,000 clones, around 90% seen once. Sequencing was performed on peripheral blood. Receptors were obtained from a man aged 55 to 69 who had recovered from COVID-19.

The chain employs TRBV6-1 and TRBJ1-3; 11 nucleotides agree with TRBD1. V lost 4 bases to trimming and J lost 1 base; unmatched junction nucleotides: 3. The CDR3 is 16 residues long. Germline V CDR1 and CDR2: MNHNS, SASEGT. DNA of the CDR3: TGTGCCAGCAGTGTAGGACAGGGGGCATCTGGAAACACCATATATTTT. Its translation: CASSVGQGASGNTIYF.

The CDR3 nucleotides read TGTGCCAGTAGCCGTCGACAGGAAATCTCTGGGGCCAACGTCCTGACTTTC. Its translation is CASSRRQEISGANVLTF. The genes are TRBV19 and TRBJ2-6, with D possibly matching TRBD1 (6 bases). Trimming shortened V by 6 bases and J by 0 bases, and 15 bases separated the two germline ends. Germline V gene data show CDR1 as LNHDA and CDR2 as SQIVND (reference sequence). CDR3 size: 17 residues.

The table lists this clone with a count of one. The chain joins TRBV15 to TRBJ1-4; 7 bases match TRBD1. This CDR3 spans 15 amino acids. Germline loops: CDR1 LNHNV, CDR2 YYDKDF (reference sequence). Losses at the gene ends were 1 base for V and 7 bases for J; bases not matched to a gene: 6. CDR3 sequence (DNA): TGTGCCACCAGCAGAGGGGCAGGGGGGCGTGAAAAACTGTTTTTT. Its protein is CATSRGAGGREKLFF. Together with reference TRBV15 and TRBJ1-4, the CDR3 gives the full variable domain: DAMVIQNPRYQVTQFGKPVTLSCSQTLNHNVMYWYQQKSSQAPKLLFHYYDKDFNNEADTPDNFQSRRPNTSFCFLDIRSPGLGDTAMYLCATSRGAGGREKLFFGSGTQLSVL.

This chain connects TRBV5-1 to TRBJ2-2; D is undetermined. V was cut by 8 bases and J by 1 base, with 9 bases left in between. The CDR3 covers 13 residues. The germline gives CDR1 SGHRS, CDR2 YFSETQ. The CDR3 region is CASGQENTGELFF. The CDR3 nucleotides read TGCGCCAGTGGGCAGGAGAACACCGGGGAGCTGTTTTTT.

The chain recombines TRBV24-1 with TRBJ1-2; the D gene is possibly TRBD1 (6 bases). The germline V gene encodes CDR1 KGHDR and CDR2 SFDVKD. V lost 3 bases to trimming and J lost 8 bases, with 12 bases between them. The CDR3 contains 13 residues. The CDR3 sequence: CATSDAQGGGYTF. CDR3 DNA: TGTGCCACCAGTGATGCACAGGGCGGGGGCTACACCTTC.

The CDR3, as DNA: TGTGCCAGCAGGGCCCAGGGAAGATTGGTCTACACCTTC. As protein: CASRAQGRLVYTF. The chain couples TRBV11-2 to TRBJ1-2, with a possible D match to TRBD1 (5 bases). The CDR3 runs to 13 residues. CDR1 SGHAT and CDR2 FQNNGV come from the germline V gene. Trimming took 6 bases from V and 10 from J, leaving 18 bases between them. The full variable domain, in which reference TRBV11-2 and TRBJ1-2 provide the parts outside the CDR3, is EAGVAQSPRYKIIEKRQSVAFWCNPISGHATLYWYQQILGQGPKLLIQFQNNGVVDDSQLPKDRFSAERLKGVDSTLKIQPAKLEDSAVYLCASRAQGRLVYTFGSGTRLTVV.

V is TRBV27 and J is TRBJ2-7; D remains unclear. V lost 5 bases, J lost 2 bases, and 16 bases lay in between. Germline CDR1 is MNHEY and CDR2 is SMNVEV (reference sequence). CDR3 length: 15 residues. DNA of the CDR3: TGTGCCAGCAGTCCCGCCGGCAGGCCGACCTACGAGCAGTACTTC. Amino acids: CASSPAGRPTYEQYF.

The chain couples TRBV6-5 to TRBJ1-1; 7 nucleotides align to TRBD1. V shed 8 bases, J shed 4 bases, and the junction held 10 bases outside the gene matches. This CDR3 has 14 residues. Germline CDR1 is MNHEY and CDR2 is SVGAGI. This CDR3 reads CASFRGGAGTEAFF. As DNA, the CDR3 is TGTGCCAGCTTTAGAGGGGGCGCGGGCACTGAAGCTTTCTTT.

The chain employs TRBV24-1 and TRBJ2-1; 7 bases map to TRBD1. Trimming cost V 6 bases and J 1 base; bases outside gene matches: 8. Germline CDR1 is KGHDR and CDR2 is SFDVKD. The CDR3 covers 16 residues. The CDR3 sequence is CATSLATGRSYNEQFF. CDR3 in DNA: TGTGCCACCAGTCTCGCGACAGGGCGATCCTACAATGAGCAGTTCTTC.

The chain employs TRBV12-3 or TRBV12-4 and TRBJ2-2; weak D call: TRBD1 (5 bases). V was trimmed by 6 bases and J by 3 bases, leaving 5 bases between them. This CDR3 spans 12 amino acids. CDR3 coding DNA: TGTGCCAGCAGAGGGGACACCGGGGAGCTGTTTTTT. It is translated as CASRGDTGELFF.

This chain connects TRBV5-1 to TRBJ2-3, with 8 positions matching TRBD2. The germline CDR1 and CDR2 sequences are SGHRS and YFSETQ. The J segment lost 3 bases and the V segment lost 6 bases, leaving 12 bases of the junction unmatched. The CDR3 consists of 16 residues. Here the CDR3 DNA reads TGCGCCAGCAAGACGGGCGGGGGGTTGGATACAGATACGCAGTATTTT. Residues: CASKTGGGLDTDTQYF.

The V and J genes are TRBV6-1 and TRBJ1-5, with a weak D call TRBD1 (6 bases). The CDR3 length is 16 residues. V was trimmed by 2 bases and J by 2 bases, leaving 13 bases between them. The germline V gene has CDR1 MNHNS and CDR2 SASEGT. The CDR3 coding sequence is TGTGCCAGCAGTGAAAGGGGGGGCGGTGGCAATCAGCCCCAGCATTTT. Its translation is CASSERGGGGNQPQHF.

The chain has TRBV5-1 and TRBJ1-2; a weak D match, TRBD1 (5 bases). In germline, CDR1 is SGHRS, CDR2 YFSETQ. The CDR3 loop spans 13 amino acids. V lost 0 bases and J 7 bases, leaving 10 bases between the germline ends. CDR3 nucleotide sequence: TGCGCCAGCAGCTTGGGGGCCGGGGGTGGCTACACCTTC. This encodes CASSLGAGGGYTF.

This chain joins TRBV29-1 and TRBJ2-1, with 9 nucleotides matching TRBD2. This CDR3 comprises 13 residues. Germline V CDR1 and CDR2: SQVTM, ANQGSEA. Losses at the gene ends were 8 bases for V and 6 bases for J; bases not matched to a gene: 8. The CDR3 sequence: CSYHEGLANEQFF. DNA for the CDR3: TGCAGCTACCATGAGGGACTAGCCAATGAGCAGTTCTTC.

The rearrangement uses TRBV6-5 and TRBJ1-3, with 7 bases identical to TRBD1. V was pared by 2 bases and J by 7 bases, with 2 bases of the junction left unmatched. Germline CDR1 reads MNHEY; CDR2 reads SVGAGI. This CDR3 has 13 amino acids. CDR3: CASSYRQGNTIYF. The CDR3 region has the DNA TGTGCCAGCAGTTACCGACAGGGTAACACCATATATTTT.

The V gene is TRBV29-1, the J gene TRBJ1-3; no firm D call. V lost 5 bases and J 0 bases, leaving 8 bases between the germline ends. The length of the CDR3 is 13 residues. In germline, CDR1 is SQVTM, CDR2 ANQGSEA. The CDR3: CSVRGNSGNTIYF. CDR3 sequence (DNA): TGCAGCGTTAGAGGGAACTCTGGAAACACCATATATTTT.

The V gene is TRBV5-1, the J gene TRBJ2-2; D might be TRBD2 (5 bases). The CDR3 totals 16 residues. V lost 2 bases, J lost 0 bases, and 11 bases lay in between. Germline V gives CDR1 SGHRS, CDR2 YFSETQ. This CDR3 is CASSLTLATNTGELFF. The CDR3 DNA follows: TGCGCCAGCAGCTTAACCTTAGCGACGAACACCGGGGAGCTGTTTTTT.

V is TRBV6-5 and J is TRBJ1-2; TRBD1 matches 9 bases. Losses at the gene ends were 2 bases for V and 7 bases for J; bases not matched to a gene: 5. There are 14 residues in the CDR3. Per the germline V gene, CDR1 is MNHEY and CDR2 is SVGAGI. The CDR3 DNA sequence: TGTGCCAGCAGTTACGGGACAGGGACGGGTGGCTACACCTTC. Translated: CASSYGTGTGGYTF.

The rearrangement links TRBV6-6 to TRBJ1-5; D is ambiguous. CDR1 and CDR2 from the germline V gene are MNHNY and SVGAGI (reference sequence). The V and J ends lost 7 bases and 1 base respectively, with 14 bases between them. This CDR3 is 15 amino acids long. CDR3 protein: CASMVRDGSNQPQHF. DNA for the CDR3: TGTGCCAGCATGGTCCGGGATGGAAGCAATCAGCCCCAGCATTTT.

The chain combines TRBV2 with TRBJ1-2, with D possibly TRBD1 on 6 matching bases. The V gene's germline CDR1 is SNHLY and CDR2 FYNNEI. Between the trimmed V and J ends, which lost 6 bases and 2 bases, there was a span of 10 bases. This CDR3 spans 13 amino acids. The CDR3 sequence: CASRRGQNYGYTF. CDR3 nucleotide sequence: TGTGCCAGCAGACGAGGACAGAACTATGGCTACACCTTC.

This clone was detected only once. The chain joins TRBV7-2 to TRBJ2-7; 9 bases map to TRBD2. This CDR3 is 17 amino acids long. Germline V gives CDR1 SGHTA, CDR2 FQGNSA. Germline trimming cut 5 bases from V and 1 base from J; bases unmatched to any gene: 12. Here the CDR3 DNA reads TGTGCCAGCAGCGTCGGTCTAGCGGGACGGGGGTCCTACGAGCAGTACTTC. Translation: CASSVGLAGRGSYEQYF.

The rearrangement joins TRBV5-1 to TRBJ2-2; D is possibly TRBD2 (5 bases). Germline V gene sequence: CDR1 SGHRS, CDR2 YFSETQ. This CDR3 region has 13 residues. The V end was cut by 3 bases, the J end by 5 bases, with 8 bases between. CDR3 protein: CASSYGGTGELFF. CDR3 nucleotide sequence: TGCGCCAGCAGCTACGGAGGTACCGGGGAGCTGTTTTTT.